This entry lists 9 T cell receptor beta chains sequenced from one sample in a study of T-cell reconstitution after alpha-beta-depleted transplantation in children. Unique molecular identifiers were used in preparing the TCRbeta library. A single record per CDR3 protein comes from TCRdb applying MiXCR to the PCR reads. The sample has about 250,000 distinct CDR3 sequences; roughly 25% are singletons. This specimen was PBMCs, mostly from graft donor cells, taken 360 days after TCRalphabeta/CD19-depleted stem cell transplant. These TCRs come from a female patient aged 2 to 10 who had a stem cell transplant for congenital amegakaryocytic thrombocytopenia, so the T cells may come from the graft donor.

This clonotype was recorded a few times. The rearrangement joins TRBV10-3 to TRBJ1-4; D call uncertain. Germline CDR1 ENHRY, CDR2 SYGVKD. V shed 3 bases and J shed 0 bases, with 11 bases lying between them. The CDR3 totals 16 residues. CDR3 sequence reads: CAISDSAAATNEKLFF. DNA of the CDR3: TGTGCCATCAGTGACTCGGCAGCCGCAACTAATGAAAAACTGTTTTTT.

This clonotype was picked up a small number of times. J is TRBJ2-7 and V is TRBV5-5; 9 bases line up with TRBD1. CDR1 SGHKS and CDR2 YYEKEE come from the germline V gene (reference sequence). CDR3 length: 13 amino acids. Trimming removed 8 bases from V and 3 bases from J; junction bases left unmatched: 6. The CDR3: CASRGTGHYEQYF. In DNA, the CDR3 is TGTGCCAGTAGGGGGACAGGGCACTACGAGCAGTACTTC.

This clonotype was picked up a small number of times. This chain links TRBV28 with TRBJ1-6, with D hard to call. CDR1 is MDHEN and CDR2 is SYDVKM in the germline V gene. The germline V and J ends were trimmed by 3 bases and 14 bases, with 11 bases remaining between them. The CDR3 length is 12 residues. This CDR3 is CASSLLRHSLHF. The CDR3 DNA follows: TGTGCCAGCAGTTTGCTAAGGCACTCCCTCCACTTT.

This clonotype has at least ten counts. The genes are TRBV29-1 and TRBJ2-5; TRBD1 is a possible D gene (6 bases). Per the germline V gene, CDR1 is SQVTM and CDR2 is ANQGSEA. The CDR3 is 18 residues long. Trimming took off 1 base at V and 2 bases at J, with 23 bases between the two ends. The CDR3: CSVEGARTERQLQETQYF. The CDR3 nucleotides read TGCAGCGTTGAAGGGGCGAGGACAGAAAGACAACTACAAGAGACCCAGTACTTC.

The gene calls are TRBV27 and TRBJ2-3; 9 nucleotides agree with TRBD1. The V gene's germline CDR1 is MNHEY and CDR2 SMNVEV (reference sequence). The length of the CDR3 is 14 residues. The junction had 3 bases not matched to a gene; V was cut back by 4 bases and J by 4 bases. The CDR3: CASSSTGGADTQYF. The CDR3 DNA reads TGTGCCAGCAGTTCCACAGGGGGCGCAGATACGCAGTATTTT.

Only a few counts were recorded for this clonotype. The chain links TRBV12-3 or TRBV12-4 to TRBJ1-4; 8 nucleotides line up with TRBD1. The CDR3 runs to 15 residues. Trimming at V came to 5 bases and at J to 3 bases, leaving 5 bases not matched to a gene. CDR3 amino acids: CASSHRQGPNEKLFF. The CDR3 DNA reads TGTGCCAGCAGTCACCGACAGGGGCCTAATGAAAAACTGTTTTTT.

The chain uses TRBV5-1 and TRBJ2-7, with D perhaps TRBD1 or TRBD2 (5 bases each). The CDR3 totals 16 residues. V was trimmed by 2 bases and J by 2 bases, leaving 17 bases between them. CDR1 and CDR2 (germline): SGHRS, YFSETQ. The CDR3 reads CASSFGGPTPTYEQYF. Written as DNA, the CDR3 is TGCGCCAGCAGCTTTGGGGGACCAACCCCAACCTACGAGCAGTACTTC. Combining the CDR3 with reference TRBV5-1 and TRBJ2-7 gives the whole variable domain KAGVTQTPRYLIKTRGQQVTLSCSPISGHRSVSWYQQTPGQGLQFLFEYFSETQRNKGNFPGRFSGRQFSNSRSEMNVSTLELGDSALYLCASSFGGPTPTYEQYFGPGTRLTVT.

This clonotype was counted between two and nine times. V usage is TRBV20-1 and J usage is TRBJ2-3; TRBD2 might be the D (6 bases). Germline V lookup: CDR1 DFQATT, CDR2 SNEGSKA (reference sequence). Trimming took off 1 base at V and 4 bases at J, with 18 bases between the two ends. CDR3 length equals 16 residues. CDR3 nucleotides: TGCAGTGCTAGAGTTATACCGGGGGTCCCGGCAGATACGCAGTATTTT. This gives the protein CSARVIPGVPADTQYF.

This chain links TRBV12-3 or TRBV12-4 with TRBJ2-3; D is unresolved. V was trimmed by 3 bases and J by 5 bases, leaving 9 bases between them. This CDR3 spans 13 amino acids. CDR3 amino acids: CASSLSYLDTQYF. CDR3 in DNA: TGTGCCAGCAGTTTGTCTTACTTAGATACGCAGTATTTT.